A single sample gave rise to the 27 T cell receptor beta chains below, sequenced in a study of identical twins. A single record per CDR3 protein comes from TCRdb applying MiXCR to the 5' RACE reads. In the table there are 400,000 to 550,000 distinct CDR3 sequences, roughly a fifth of which are singletons. This sample was also put to use in a study of T cells expressing NK-cell markers.

The sequenced sample was CD4+ T cells sorted from blood. These receptor sequences come from a woman aged 18-35 years in good health.

CDR3: CASKGTGGPDTQYF. The CDR3 DNA is TGTGCCAGCAAAGGGACGGGAGGGCCGGATACGCAGTATTTT. The rearrangement joins TRBV6-1 to TRBJ2-3; 8 nucleotides line up with TRBD2. Germline CDR1 and CDR2: MNHNS and SASEGT. The CDR3 is 14 residues long. The V segment lost 7 bases and the J segment 6 bases; nucleotides outside the gene matches: 9.

The chain joins TRBV12-3 or TRBV12-4 to TRBJ2-1; TRBD2 aligns across 9 bases. This CDR3 has 17 amino acids. J gave up 10 bases and V 3 bases, and 16 bases lay outside the gene matches. CDR3 in amino acids: CASSFGGVAGAIREQFF. CDR3 coding DNA: TGTGCCAGCAGTTTTGGGGGGGTAGCGGGAGCAATTAGGGAGCAGTTCTTC.

This clonotype was detected a few times. The rearrangement uses TRBV5-1 and TRBJ2-5, with D possibly TRBD1 on 6 matching bases. Trimming left V 0 bases short and J 2 bases short, with 8 bases between. This CDR3 is 14 amino acids long. Germline V gene lookup returns CDR1 SGHRS and CDR2 YFSETQ. Here the CDR3 reads CASSLGQAQETQYF. The CDR3 DNA follows: TGCGCCAGCAGCTTGGGACAGGCTCAAGAGACCCAGTACTTC.

J is TRBJ1-6 and V is TRBV12-3 or TRBV12-4, with 7 bases identical to TRBD1. V shed 6 bases, J shed 7 bases, and the junction held 6 bases outside the gene matches. The CDR3 sequence is 14 residues long. CDR3 bases: TGTGCCAGCAGGACGGGACAGATGAATTCACCCCTCCACTTT. Protein sequence: CASRTGQMNSPLHF.

This clonotype has only a few counts. The CDR3 protein is CSGGQGGKAFF. CDR3 DNA: TGCAGCGGGGGGCAGGGAGGGAAAGCTTTCTTT. V gene TRBV29-1 combines with J gene TRBJ1-1, with D perhaps matching TRBD1 (6 bases). Germline values: CDR1 SQVTM, CDR2 ANQGSEA. This CDR3 is 11 amino acids long. V was trimmed by 7 bases and J by 9 bases, leaving 15 bases between them.

This sequence joins TRBV6-2 or TRBV6-3 and TRBJ2-3; 9 bases match TRBD2. This CDR3 is 14 amino acids long. The germline gives CDR1 MNHEY, CDR2 SVGEGT. The CDR3 DNA sequence: TGTGGAGTTAGCGGGAGAAGGGGCACAGATACGCAGTATTTT. Translated: CGVSGRRGTDTQYF.

This clonotype appeared a few times. The rearrangement joins TRBV9 to TRBJ2-7; tentative D call: TRBD2 (6 bases). Trimming removed 6 bases from V and 1 base from J, with 14 bases in between. Germline CDR1 reads SGDLS; CDR2 reads YYNGEE. The CDR3 consists of 14 residues. The CDR3 region is CASTRDSNSYEQYF. DNA of the CDR3: TGTGCCAGCACCCGGGACTCTAATTCCTACGAGCAGTACTTC. Looking up the rest from reference TRBV9 and TRBJ2-7 gives the full variable domain: DSGVTQTPKHLITATGQRVTLRCSPRSGDLSVYWYQQSLDQGLQFLIQYYNGEERAKGNILERFSAQQFPDLHSELNLSSLELGDSALYFCASTRDSNSYEQYFGPGTRLTVT.

This clonotype was observed a few times. At one of its ends the junction is not consistent with the germline gene, which may arise from a read error. The genes are TRBV6-2 or TRBV6-3 and TRBJ2-5; no definite D call. This CDR3 region has 13 residues. Germline CDR1 MNHEY, CDR2 SVGEGT. CDR3 amino acids: CAISAGIQVTQYF. Written as DNA, the CDR3 is TGTGCCATCAGCGCCGGCATCCAAGTGACCCAGTACTTC.

V is TRBV20-1 and J is TRBJ2-7, with TRBD1 identical over 9 bases. Trimming at V came to 1 base and at J to 7 bases, leaving 5 bases not matched to a gene. The CDR3 consists of 13 residues. Germline V gene data show CDR1 as DFQATT and CDR2 as SNEGSKA (reference sequence). The CDR3 is CSARVQGALEQYF. DNA for the CDR3: TGCAGTGCTAGAGTACAGGGGGCGCTTGAGCAGTACTTC.

This clonotype was seen many times. The rearrangement uses TRBV20-1 and TRBJ2-7, with 8 bases that match TRBD2. Germline CDR1 is DFQATT and CDR2 is SNEGSKA (reference sequence). V dropped 3 bases and J dropped 2; count of bases not matched to a gene: 3. The CDR3 consists of 13 residues. Here the CDR3 DNA reads TGCAGTGCTAGTAGCGGGGCCGCCTACGAGCAGTACTTC. Translating it yields CSASSGAAYEQYF.

The V and J genes are TRBV29-1 and TRBJ2-5, with D unclear. The CDR3 length is 13 residues. Trimming cost V 4 bases and J 5 bases, with 14 bases left between them. Germline V gives CDR1 SQVTM, CDR2 ANQGSEA. The CDR3: CSVARVLGETQYF. The CDR3 coding sequence is TGCAGCGTTGCCCGCGTTTTGGGGGAGACCCAGTACTTC.

This clonotype was counted at least ten times. The chain combines TRBV29-1 with TRBJ1-1; D remains ambiguous. Germline CDR1 and CDR2: SQVTM and ANQGSEA. CDR3 size: 10 residues. Trimming took 7 bases from V and 2 from J, leaving 5 bases between them. The CDR3 loop reads CSATNTEAFF. CDR3 DNA sequence: TGCAGCGCAACCAACACTGAAGCTTTCTTT. Supplemented by reference TRBV29-1 and TRBJ1-1, the full variable domain reads SAVISQKPSRDICQRGTSLTIQCQVDSQVTMMFWYRQQPGQSLTLIATANQGSEATYESGFVIDKFPISRPNLTFSTLTVSNMSPEDSSIYLCSATNTEAFFGQGTRLTVV.

The chain couples TRBV12-3 or TRBV12-4 to TRBJ1-6; tentatively, D is TRBD1 (5 bases). The CDR3 is 15 residues long. V was cut by 3 bases and J by 6 bases, with 12 bases left in between. The CDR3 region is CASSFRGLSNSPLHF. In DNA form, the CDR3 reads TGTGCCAGCAGTTTTAGGGGCCTGTCTAATTCACCCCTCCACTTT.

The chain recombines TRBV5-6 with TRBJ2-3; weak D call: TRBD2 (6 bases). In germline, CDR1 is SGHDT, CDR2 YYEEEE. Between the trimmed V and J ends, which lost 0 bases and 7 bases, there was a span of 15 bases. The CDR3 has 15 residues. The CDR3 is CASSLVSGLGYTQYF. CDR3 nucleotide sequence: TGTGCCAGCAGCTTGGTTAGCGGATTAGGGTATACGCAGTATTTT.

The chain joins TRBV6-1 to TRBJ2-5, with 10 bases identical to TRBD2. V gave up 6 bases and J gave up 4 bases; unmatched junction bases: 8. The CDR3 runs to 15 residues. From germline, CDR1 is MNHNS and CDR2 SASEGT. CDR3 sequence reads: CASRSGGDMGETQYF. DNA for the CDR3: TGTGCCAGCAGGAGCGGGGGGGACATGGGAGAGACCCAGTACTTC.

The chain carries TRBV7-3 and TRBJ2-3; TRBD2 matches at 9 bases. V was clipped by 0 bases and J by 5 bases; unmatched bases: 6. Germline-derived CDR1 and CDR2 are SGHTA and FQGTGA. The CDR3 sequence is 16 residues long. This chain's CDR3 is CASSLTGTSRRDTQYF. CDR3 bases: TGTGCCAGCAGCTTAACGGGGACTAGCAGAAGAGATACGCAGTATTTT.

The CDR3 coding sequence is TGTGCCAGCAGCGTAGGAGGGACGGGCTATGGCTACACCTTC. It encodes CASSVGGTGYGYTF. V and J are TRBV9 and TRBJ1-2; tentatively, D is TRBD1 (5 bases). The CDR3 extends over 14 amino acids. The V gene lost 0 bases and the J gene lost 4 bases, with 10 bases spanning the gap. Germline CDR1 is SGDLS and CDR2 is YYNGEE. Based on the CDR3 plus reference TRBV9 and TRBJ1-2, the full variable domain is DSGVTQTPKHLITATGQRVTLRCSPRSGDLSVYWYQQSLDQGLQFLIQYYNGEERAKGNILERFSAQQFPDLHSELNLSSLELGDSALYFCASSVGGTGYGYTFGSGTRLTVV.

This chain uses TRBV5-1 with TRBJ2-3, with D possibly being TRBD1 or TRBD2 (5 bases each). The CDR3 sequence is 14 residues long. Looked up from germline, CDR1 is SGHRS and CDR2 is YFSETQ. V gave up 3 bases and J gave up 2 bases, with 10 bases separating them. The CDR3 coding sequence is TGCGCCAGCAGCTCATCCGGGACCACAGATACGCAGTATTTT. The encoded protein is CASSSSGTTDTQYF.

This clonotype was counted only a few times. The chain has TRBV5-4 and TRBJ2-3; D tentatively reads TRBD1 or TRBD2 (5 bases each). With 6 bases removed from V and 4 bases from J, the gap between germline ends came to 18 bases. CDR1 is SGHNT, CDR2 YYREEE, per germline (reference sequence). The length of the CDR3 is 15 residues. The CDR3 loop is CASNPGTSTPDTQYF. The CDR3 nucleotides read TGTGCCAGCAACCCGGGGACCTCTACTCCAGATACGCAGTATTTT.

CDR3 region: CASTPLAGGIRETQYF. The CDR3, as DNA: TGTGCCAGCACCCCCTTGGCCGGGGGGATCAGGGAGACCCAGTACTTC. The chain is built from TRBV6-1 and TRBJ2-5; 7 bases are shared with TRBD2. CDR1 is MNHNS, CDR2 SASEGT, per germline. The length of the CDR3 is 16 residues. The junction had 16 bases not matched to a gene; V was cut back by 7 bases and J by 5 bases.

This clonotype showed up just a few times. V and J are TRBV20-1 and TRBJ1-1; D perhaps matches TRBD1 (5 bases). V lost 6 bases and J 7 bases, leaving 18 bases between the germline ends. The CDR3 has 13 residues. Per the germline V gene, CDR1 is DFQATT and CDR2 is SNEGSKA (reference sequence). The CDR3: CSAPGLLEREAFF. CDR3 in DNA: TGCAGTGCCCCGGGACTTCTGGAGCGTGAAGCTTTCTTT.

There are a few counts of this clonotype. This chain links TRBV5-6 with TRBJ2-5, with D unresolved. The CDR3 contains 14 residues. V was clipped by 0 bases and J by 11 bases, with 17 bases between them. In germline, CDR1 is SGHDT, CDR2 YYEEEE. CDR3 sequence reads: CASSLGRNIFSQYF. The CDR3 coding sequence is TGTGCCAGCAGCTTGGGGCGCAACATTTTCTCACAGTACTTC.

J is TRBJ2-1 and V is TRBV10-3, with 11 bases identical to TRBD1. J was trimmed by 9 bases and V by 3 bases; bases with no gene match: 4. The length of the CDR3 is 14 residues. Germline CDR1 reads ENHRY; CDR2 reads SYGVKD. CDR3 nucleotides: TGTGCCATCAGTGATGGGACAGGGGGATTTGAGCAGTTCTTC. Translating it yields CAISDGTGGFEQFF.

This chain uses TRBV15 with TRBJ2-1; D might be TRBD1 (5 bases). Germline V gene sequence: CDR1 LNHNV, CDR2 YYDKDF (reference sequence). The ends were cut back, 5 bases at V and 7 bases at J, with 18 bases in the middle. The CDR3 runs 15 residues. The CDR3 protein is CATSFHGHSSNEQFF. The CDR3 bases are TGTGCCACCAGCTTCCATGGACACAGTTCGAATGAGCAGTTCTTC.

The chain employs TRBV5-1 and TRBJ2-6, with D possibly matching TRBD2 (6 bases). The CDR3 sequence is 18 residues long. V shed 0 bases and J shed 0 bases, with 13 bases lying between them. CDR1 SGHRS and CDR2 YFSETQ come from the germline V gene. This CDR3 is CASSLDGTGVSGANVLTF. The CDR3 DNA is TGCGCCAGCAGCTTGGACGGGACGGGAGTCTCTGGGGCCAACGTCCTGACTTTC.

The chain links TRBV4-2 to TRBJ1-3, with D hard to call. The CDR3 covers 14 residues. Germline CDR1 reads LGHNA; CDR2 reads YNFKEQ. V lost 4 bases and J 0 bases, leaving 7 bases between the germline ends. The CDR3 reads CASSRLISGNTIYF. The CDR3 DNA reads TGTGCCAGCAGCCGCCTTATCTCTGGAAACACCATATATTTT.

The genes are TRBV6-5 and TRBJ2-3, with D possibly matching TRBD1 (5 bases). The CDR3 is 13 residues long. Per germline, CDR1 MNHEY and CDR2 SVGAGI. V was cut by 2 bases and J by 6 bases, with 9 bases left in between. In DNA, the CDR3 is TGTGCCAGCAGTTACCTACCAGGGGATACGCAGTATTTT. Amino acid sequence: CASSYLPGDTQYF.